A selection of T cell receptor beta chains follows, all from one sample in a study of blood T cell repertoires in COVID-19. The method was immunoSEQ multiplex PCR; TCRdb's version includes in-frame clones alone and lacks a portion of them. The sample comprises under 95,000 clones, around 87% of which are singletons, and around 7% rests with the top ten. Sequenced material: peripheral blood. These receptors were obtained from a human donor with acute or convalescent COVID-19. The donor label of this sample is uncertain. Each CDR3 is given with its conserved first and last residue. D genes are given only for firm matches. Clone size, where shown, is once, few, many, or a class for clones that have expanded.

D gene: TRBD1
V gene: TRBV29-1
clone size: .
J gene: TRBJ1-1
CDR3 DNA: TGCAGCGGGTACGGGACAGGCGGTATGAACACTGAAGCTTTCTTT
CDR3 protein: CSGYGTGGMNTEAFF

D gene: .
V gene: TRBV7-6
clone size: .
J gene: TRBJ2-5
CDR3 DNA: TGTGCCAGCAGCTTAGGGCAGGGAGGACCAGGGACCCAGTACTTC
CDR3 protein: CASSLGQGGPGTQYF

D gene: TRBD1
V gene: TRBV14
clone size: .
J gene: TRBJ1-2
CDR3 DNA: TGTGCCAGCAGCCCACAAGGGACAGGGGGCTATGGCTACACCTTC
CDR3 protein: CASSPQGTGGYGYTF

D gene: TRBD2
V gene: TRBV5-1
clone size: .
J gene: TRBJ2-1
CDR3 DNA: TGCGCCAGCAGCTTGGTCCGGGGGGGCCTCAATGAGCAGTTCTTC
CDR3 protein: CASSLVRGGLNEQFF

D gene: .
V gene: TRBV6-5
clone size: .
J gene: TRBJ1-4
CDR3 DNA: TGTGCCAGCTGGGGGCGCGGGCCTAACGAAAAACTGTTTTTT
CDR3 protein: CASWGRGPNEKLFF

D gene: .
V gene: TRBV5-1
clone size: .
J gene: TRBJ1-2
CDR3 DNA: TGCGCCAGCAGCTTAAACAGAGAAGACTATGGCTACACCTTC
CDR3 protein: CASSLNREDYGYTF

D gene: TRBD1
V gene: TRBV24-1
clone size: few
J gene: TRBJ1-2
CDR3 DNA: TGTGCCACCAGTGAATCAGGGGGTTCCAACTATGGCTACACCTTC
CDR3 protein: CATSESGGSNYGYTF

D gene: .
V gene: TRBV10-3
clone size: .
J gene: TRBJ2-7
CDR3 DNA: TGTACCATCAGTGGCTCAGACTCACTGAGCTCCTACGAGCAGTACTTC
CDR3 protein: CTISGSDSLSSYEQYF

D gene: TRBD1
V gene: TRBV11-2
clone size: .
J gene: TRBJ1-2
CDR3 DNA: TGTGCCAGCAGCTTAGGTCGACAGGGGATCACTTATGGCTACACCTTC
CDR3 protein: CASSLGRQGITYGYTF

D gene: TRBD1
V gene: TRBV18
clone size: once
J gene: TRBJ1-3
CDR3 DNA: TGTGCCAGCTCACCCGGGACAGGAGCCTACTCTGGAAACACCATATATTTT
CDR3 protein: CASSPGTGAYSGNTIYF

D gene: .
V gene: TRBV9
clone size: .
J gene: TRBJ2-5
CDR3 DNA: TGTGCCAGCAGCCCAAGAGGGGGGGGCGAACAAGAGACCCAGTACTTC
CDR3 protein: CASSPRGGGEQETQYF

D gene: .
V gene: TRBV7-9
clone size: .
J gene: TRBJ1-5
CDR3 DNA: TGTGCCAGCAGCAAGGGGGTAAATCAGCCCCAGCATTTT
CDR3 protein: CASSKGVNQPQHF

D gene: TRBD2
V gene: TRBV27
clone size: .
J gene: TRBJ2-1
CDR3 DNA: TGTGCCAGCACCCCGGGGGGGGTGGCGAGCCCCAATGAGCAGTTCTTC
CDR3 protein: CASTPGGVASPNEQFF

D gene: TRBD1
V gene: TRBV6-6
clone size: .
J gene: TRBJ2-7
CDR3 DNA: TGTGCCAGCGGGACAGGGGTGTCCTACGAGCAGTACTTC
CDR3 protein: CASGTGVSYEQYF

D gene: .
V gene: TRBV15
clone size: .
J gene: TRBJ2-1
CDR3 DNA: TGTGCCACCAGCTCCCTTAGCTACAATGAGCAGTTCTTC
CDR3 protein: CATSSLSYNEQFF

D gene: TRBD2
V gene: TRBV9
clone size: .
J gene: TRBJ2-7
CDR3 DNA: TGTGCCAGCAGCGTAGATAGACTAGCGGACTCCTACGAGCAGTACTTC
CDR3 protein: CASSVDRLADSYEQYF

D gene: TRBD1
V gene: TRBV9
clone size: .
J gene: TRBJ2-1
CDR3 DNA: TGTGCCAGCAGCCCAACAACGGGACAGGGTTACAATGAGCAGTTCTTC
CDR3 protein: CASSPTTGQGYNEQFF

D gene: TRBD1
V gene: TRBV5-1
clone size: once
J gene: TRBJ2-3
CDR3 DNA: TGCGCCAGCAGCTCTGCTAGAACCTCTGGACAGGGGGCGGAAGATACGCAGTATTTT
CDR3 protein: CASSSARTSGQGAEDTQYF

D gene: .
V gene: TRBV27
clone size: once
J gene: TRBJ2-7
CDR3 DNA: TGTGCCAGCAGTTACGGGGACTTCTACGAGCAGTACTTC
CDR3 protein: CASSYGDFYEQYF

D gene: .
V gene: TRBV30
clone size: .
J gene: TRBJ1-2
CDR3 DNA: TGTGCCTGGAGGTTTTCAGCTAACTATGGCTACACCTTC
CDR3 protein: CAWRFSANYGYTF

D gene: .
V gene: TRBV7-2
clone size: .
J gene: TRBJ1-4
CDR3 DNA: TGTGCCAGCAGCTCAGCACAGAGAAATAATGAAAAACTGTTTTTT
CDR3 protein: CASSSAQRNNEKLFF

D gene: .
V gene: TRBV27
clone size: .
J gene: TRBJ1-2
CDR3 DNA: TGTGCCAGCAGTTTAGGGGAGTACTATGGCTACACCTTC
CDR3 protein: CASSLGEYYGYTF

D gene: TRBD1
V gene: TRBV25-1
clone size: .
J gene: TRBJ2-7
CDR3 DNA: TGTGCCAGCAGTGAATATCGAGACAGGGGCTACGAGCAGTACTTC
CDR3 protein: CASSEYRDRGYEQYF

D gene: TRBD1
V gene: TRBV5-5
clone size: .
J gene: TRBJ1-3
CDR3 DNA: TGTGCCAGCAGCTTTCGGACAGGGCGCGGGTCTGGAAACACCATATATTTT
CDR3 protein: CASSFRTGRGSGNTIYF

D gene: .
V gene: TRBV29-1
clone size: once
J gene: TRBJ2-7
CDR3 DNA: TGCAGCGGGGGGGGCCAGGGCCACTACGAGCAGTACTTC
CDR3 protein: CSGGGQGHYEQYF

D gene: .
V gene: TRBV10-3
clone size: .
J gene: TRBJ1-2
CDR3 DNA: TGTGCCATCACGAAAGACAGCACTTATAACTATGGCTACACCTTC
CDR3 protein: CAITKDSTYNYGYTF

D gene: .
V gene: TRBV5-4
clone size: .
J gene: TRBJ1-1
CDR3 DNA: TGTGCCAGCAGCTTGGTGGGGTCCGGTAGGGGTGAAGCTTTCTTT
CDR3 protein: CASSLVGSGRGEAFF

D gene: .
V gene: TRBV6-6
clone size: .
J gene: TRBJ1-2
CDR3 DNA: TGTGCCAGCAGTTACTCAGAGGGGGAGGGCTACACCTTC
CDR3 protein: CASSYSEGEGYTF

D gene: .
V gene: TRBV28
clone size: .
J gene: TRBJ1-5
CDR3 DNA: TGTGCCAGCAGTCCATACACCCCTCACCATCAGCCCCAGCATTTT
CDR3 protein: CASSPYTPHHQPQHF

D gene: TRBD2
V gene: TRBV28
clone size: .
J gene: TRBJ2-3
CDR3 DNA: TGTGCCAGCAAAGGCGGGGGGACAGATACGCAGTATTTT
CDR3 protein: CASKGGGTDTQYF

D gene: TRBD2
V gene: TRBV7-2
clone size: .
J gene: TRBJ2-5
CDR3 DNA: TGTGCCAGCAGCTCCGAGGGACTAGCCCGCGAGACCCAGTACTTC
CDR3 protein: CASSSEGLARETQYF

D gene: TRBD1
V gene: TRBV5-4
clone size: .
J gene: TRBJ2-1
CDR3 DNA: TGTGCCAGCAGCCCGGGACAGGGGGCCTACAATGAGCAGTTCTTC
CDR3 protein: CASSPGQGAYNEQFF

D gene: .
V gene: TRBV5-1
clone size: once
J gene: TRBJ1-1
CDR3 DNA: TGCGCCAGCGGGTTAGGCGGGGAGGGCACTGAAGCTTTCTTT
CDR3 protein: CASGLGGEGTEAFF

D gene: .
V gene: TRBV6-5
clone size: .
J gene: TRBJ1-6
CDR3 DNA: TGTGCCAGCAGTCGCAGTGGGGGGGATAATTCACCCCTCCACTTT
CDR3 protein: CASSRSGGDNSPLHF

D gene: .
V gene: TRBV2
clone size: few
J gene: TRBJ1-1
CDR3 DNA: TGTGCCAGCAGTGAAGATGGACTGAGGGCTTTCTTT
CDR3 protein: CASSEDGLRAFF

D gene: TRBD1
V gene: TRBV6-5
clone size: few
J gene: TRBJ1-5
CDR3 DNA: TGTGCCAGCAGTTTCGACAGGGACCAGCCCCAGCATTTT
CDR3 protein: CASSFDRDQPQHF

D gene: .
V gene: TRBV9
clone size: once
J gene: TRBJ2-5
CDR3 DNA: TGTGCCAGCAGCACCGAAAGCCGGGGGGCGCGGGAGACCCAGTACTTC
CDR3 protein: CASSTESRGARETQYF

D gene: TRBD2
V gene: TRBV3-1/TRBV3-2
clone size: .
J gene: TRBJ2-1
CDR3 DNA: TGTGCCAGCAGCCAACGGCCTAGCGGGGGGGATGAGCAGTTCTTC
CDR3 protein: CASSQRPSGGDEQFF

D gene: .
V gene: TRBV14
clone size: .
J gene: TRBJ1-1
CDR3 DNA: TGTGCCAGCAGCCAAGATTATCCCACTGAAGCTTTCTTT
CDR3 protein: CASSQDYPTEAFF

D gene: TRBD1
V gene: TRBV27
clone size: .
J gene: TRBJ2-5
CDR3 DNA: TGTGCCAGCAGTTTGAGAACAGGGGGTGTCTTGGCCCAAGAGACCCAGTACTTC
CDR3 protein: CASSLRTGGVLAQETQYF

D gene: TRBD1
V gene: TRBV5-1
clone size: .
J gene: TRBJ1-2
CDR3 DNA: TGCGCCAGCAGTTCGACAGGGGAAGGAGGCTACACCTTC
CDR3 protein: CASSSTGEGGYTF

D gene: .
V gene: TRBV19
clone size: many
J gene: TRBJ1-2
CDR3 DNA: TGTGCCAGTTTAGGCATTCAGGGCTATGGCTACACCTTC
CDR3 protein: CASLGIQGYGYTF

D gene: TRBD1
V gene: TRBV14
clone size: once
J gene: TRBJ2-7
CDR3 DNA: TGTGCCAGCAGCAGGGACAGGGGGTCACGTCCGTACTTC
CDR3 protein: CASSRDRGSRPYF

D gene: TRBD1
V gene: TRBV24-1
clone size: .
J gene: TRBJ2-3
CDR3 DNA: TGTGCCACCAGCTGGACAGGGGAGGGCACAGATACGCAGTATTTT
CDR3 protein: CATSWTGEGTDTQYF

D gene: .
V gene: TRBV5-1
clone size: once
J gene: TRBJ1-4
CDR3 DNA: TGCGCCAGCAGCTCGCGCGGGGTCGAGGAAAAACTGTTTTTT
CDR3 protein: CASSSRGVEEKLFF

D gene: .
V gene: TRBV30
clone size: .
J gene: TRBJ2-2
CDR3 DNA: TGTGCCTGGACCAGAGACACTGCTAACACCGGGGAGCTGTTTTTT
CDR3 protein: CAWTRDTANTGELFF

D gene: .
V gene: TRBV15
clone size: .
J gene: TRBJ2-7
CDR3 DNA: TGTGCCACCAGCAGAGGCTTGGGCAGGTCCTACGGGCAGTACTTC
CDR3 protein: CATSRGLGRSYGQYF

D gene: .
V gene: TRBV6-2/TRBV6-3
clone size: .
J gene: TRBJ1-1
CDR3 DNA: TGTGCCAGCAGTTCCGCGGGCCTTCAAAGCAAGGCTTTCTTT
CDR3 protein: CASSSAGLQSKAFF

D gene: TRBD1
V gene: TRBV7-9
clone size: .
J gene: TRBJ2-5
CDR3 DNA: TGTGCCAGCAGCTTAGGGACAGGGGTTCAAGAGACCCAGTACTTC
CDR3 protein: CASSLGTGVQETQYF

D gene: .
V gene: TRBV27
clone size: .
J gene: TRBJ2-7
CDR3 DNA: TGTGCCAGCAGTTTTGGGGGGAACGAGCAGTACTTC
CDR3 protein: CASSFGGNEQYF

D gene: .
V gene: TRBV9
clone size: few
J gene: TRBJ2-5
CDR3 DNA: TGTGCCAGCAGCGTAGGGGGGGACCAAGAGACCCAGTACTTC
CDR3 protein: CASSVGGDQETQYF

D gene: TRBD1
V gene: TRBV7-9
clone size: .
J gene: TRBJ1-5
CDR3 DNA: TGTGCCAGCAGCTTAGGGGGGCCCGACAGGGGTCAGCCCCAGCATTTT
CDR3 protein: CASSLGGPDRGQPQHF

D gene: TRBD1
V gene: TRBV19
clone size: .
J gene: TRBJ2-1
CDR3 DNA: TGTGCCAGTCACCAGGGGGCGGGTATCTACAATGAGCAGTTCTTC
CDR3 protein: CASHQGAGIYNEQFF

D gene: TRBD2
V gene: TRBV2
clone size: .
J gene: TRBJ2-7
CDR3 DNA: TGTGCCAGCAGTGTACTGCTAGCGGGGGACTCCTACGAGCAGTACTTC
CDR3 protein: CASSVLLAGDSYEQYF

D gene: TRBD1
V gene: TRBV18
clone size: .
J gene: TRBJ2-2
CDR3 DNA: TGTGCCAGCTCGACGACAGGGTTCGACACCGGGGAGCTGTTTTTT
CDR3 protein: CASSTTGFDTGELFF

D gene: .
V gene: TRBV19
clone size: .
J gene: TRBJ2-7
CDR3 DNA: TGTGCCAGTAGTTCTCGGACAGACTCCTACGAGCAGTACTTC
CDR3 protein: CASSSRTDSYEQYF

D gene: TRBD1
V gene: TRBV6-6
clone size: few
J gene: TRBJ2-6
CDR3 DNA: TGTGCCAGCAGTCGACAGGGGACATTCTCTGGGGCCAACGTCCTGACTTTC
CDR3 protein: CASSRQGTFSGANVLTF

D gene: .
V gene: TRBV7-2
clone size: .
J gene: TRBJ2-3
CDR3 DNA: TGTGCCAGCAGCTTAGGGTCTAGCAGGTGGGATACGCAGTATTTT
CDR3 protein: CASSLGSSRWDTQYF